This is a list of T cell receptor beta chains from one sample in a study of shared clonotypes between healthy human individuals. Generated by immunoSEQ multiplex PCR, the TCRdb table keeps only in-frame clones and is missing some. The table lists about 600,000 clones, nearly 98% of them singletons. The material sequenced was naive CD8+ T cells sorted from blood. The origin of the receptors is a man under 40 in good health. Both conserved end residues are part of each CDR3. The order of the fields is clone size, J gene, D gene, V gene, CDR3 DNA, CDR3 protein. D genes are given only for firm matches. Clone size, where shown, is once, few, many, or a class for clones that have expanded.

>-|TRBJ2-3|TRBD1|TRBV28
TGTGCCAGCAGTTTAGGTGGGACAGGGGGAAATACGCAGTATTTT
CASSLGGTGGNTQYF
>-|TRBJ2-2|-|TRBV9
TGTGCCAGCAGCTTGATCACCGGGGAGCTGTTTTTT
CASSLITGELFF
>once|TRBJ2-1|TRBD2|TRBV7-3
TGTGCCAGCAGCCCCATAGCGGGAAAGTCCTACAATGAGCAGTTCTTC
CASSPIAGKSYNEQFF
>-|TRBJ2-1|-|TRBV11-2
TGTGCCAGCAGCTTAGGTCCCCCCCAGCAGTTCTTC
CASSLGPPQQFF
>-|TRBJ2-7|TRBD2|TRBV15
TGTGCCACCAGCAGGAGACTTGCCGAAATATCTAGCGGGAGTACACACAGGTTCCGCGAGCAGTACTTC
CATSRRLAEISSGSTHRFREQYF
>-|TRBJ2-7|-|TRBV19
TGTGCCAGTAGTATCAGCCCAGGGGCGACCTACGAGCAGTACTTC
CASSISPGATYEQYF
>-|TRBJ1-2|-|TRBV6-5
TGTGCCAGCAGTTACTCGAGTCGAACGAATGGCTACACCTTC
CASSYSSRTNGYTF
>-|TRBJ2-2|TRBD2|TRBV7-9
TGTGCCAGCAGCGCCCGACTAGCGGGAGTTAACACCGGGGAGCTGTTTTTT
CASSARLAGVNTGELFF
>-|TRBJ1-2|-|TRBV10-3
TGTGCCATCAGAGCGAACTATGGCTACACCTTC
CAIRANYGYTF
>-|TRBJ2-1|TRBD2|TRBV4-2
TGTGCCAGCAGCCAAGATTTTGGAACTAGCGGCGCGTGGAATGAGCAGTTCTTC
CASSQDFGTSGAWNEQFF
>-|TRBJ2-1|-|TRBV9
TGTGCCAGCAGCGCCTCACGTAGTGCAGATTACAATGAGCAGTTCTTC
CASSASRSADYNEQFF
>-|TRBJ2-7|TRBD2|TRBV7-8
TGTGCCAGCAGCATACGACTAGCGGGAGGTCCACAAGACGAGCAGTACTTC
CASSIRLAGGPQDEQYF
>-|TRBJ1-1|-|TRBV10-3
TGTGCCACCGAGGACAGATCGAACACTGAAGCTTTCTTT
CATEDRSNTEAFF
>-|TRBJ1-2|-|TRBV5-4
TGTGCCAGCAGCTTAATAGGAGCGGGCTACACCTTC
CASSLIGAGYTF
>-|TRBJ2-3|-|TRBV7-9
TGTGCCAGCAGCTTAGCGTGGACAGATACGCAGTATTTT
CASSLAWTDTQYF
>-|TRBJ2-4|-|TRBV11-2
TGTGCCAGCAGCTCATCGAATCAAAACATTCAGTACTTC
CASSSSNQNIQYF
>-|TRBJ1-1|-|TRBV28
TGTGCCAGCAGCCCAATAGAGCTTGGGTACACTGAAGCTTTCTTT
CASSPIELGYTEAFF
>once|TRBJ2-1|TRBD2|TRBV29-1
TGCAGCGTTGAAGCTAGCGGGAGGCTCCGCAGTGAGCAGTTCTTC
CSVEASGRLRSEQFF
>-|TRBJ2-1|-|TRBV15
TGTGCCACCAGCAGAGGAGTCGGTTCATACAATGAGCAGTTCTTC
CATSRGVGSYNEQFF
>-|TRBJ1-2|-|TRBV13
TGTGCCAGCAGCTTAGGGTCTATGGCCTACACCTTC
CASSLGSMAYTF
>-|TRBJ2-3|-|TRBV28
TGTGCCAGCAGGACTGGGACTTGGGCGCAGTATTTT
CASRTGTWAQYF
>-|TRBJ2-7|TRBD2|TRBV9
TGTGCCAGCAGCGTAGCTCCGGGACTAGCGGGAAACGAGCAGTACTTC
CASSVAPGLAGNEQYF
>-|TRBJ2-1|TRBD2|TRBV7-9
TGTGCCAGCAGCTCGACTAGCGGTCACAATGAGCAGTTCTTC
CASSSTSGHNEQFF
>-|TRBJ2-6|-|TRBV29-1
TGCAGCGTATTGGCAGCGGAAGGCTCTGGGGCCAACGTCCTGACTTTC
CSVLAAEGSGANVLTF
>once|TRBJ2-7|-|TRBV6-5
TGTGCCAGCAGTTACCAAGGGAGGAACGAGCAGTACTTC
CASSYQGRNEQYF
>-|TRBJ2-5|-|TRBV7-9
TGTGCCAGCACTGAACCCCTTGCAGCTGTAGCAGGAGAGACCCAGTACTTC
CASTEPLAAVAGETQYF
>-|TRBJ2-1|TRBD2|TRBV27
TGTGCCAGCAGTTTCGCCTACAGACTAGCGGGATCGTCCTACAATGAGCAGTTCTTC
CASSFAYRLAGSSYNEQFF
>-|TRBJ2-5|-|TRBV13
TGTGCCAGCAGCGTAGGGGACAACGCAGAGACCCAGTACTTC
CASSVGDNAETQYF
>-|TRBJ2-7|TRBD2|TRBV9
TGTGCCAGCAGCCCTCAAGCGGGAGCCTCCTACGAGCAGTACTTC
CASSPQAGASYEQYF
>-|TRBJ1-3|-|TRBV7-8
TGTGCCAGCAGCTTGGGCCGGAGCTCTGGAAACACCATATATTTT
CASSLGRSSGNTIYF
>-|TRBJ2-2|-|TRBV5-1
TGCGCCAGCAGCTTCGAGGGGAACACCGGGGAGCTGTTTTTT
CASSFEGNTGELFF
>once|TRBJ2-1|TRBD1|TRBV7-6
TGTGCCAGCAGCACTCCGGGACAGGGGTTCAATGAGCAGTTCTTC
CASSTPGQGFNEQFF
>-|TRBJ1-5|-|TRBV9
TGTGCCAGCAGCGTAGGGCAGCCGAATCAGCCCCAGCATTTT
CASSVGQPNQPQHF
>-|TRBJ2-1|-|TRBV12-2
TGTGCAAGTCGCTTAGCCCTCGAGGGACCCTACAATGAGCAGTTCTTC
CASRLALEGPYNEQFF
>few|TRBJ2-3|-|TRBV4-3
TGCGCCAGCAGCCAAGATGACAGGAGCACAGATACGCAGTATTTT
CASSQDDRSTDTQYF
>-|TRBJ1-1|-|TRBV6-6
TGTGCCAGCAGTCATAGTAGGGCTGAAGCTTTCTTT
CASSHSRAEAFF
>-|TRBJ2-2|TRBD2|TRBV7-2
TGTGCCAGCAGCATTAGCGGGGACACCGGGGAGCTGTTTTTT
CASSISGDTGELFF
>-|TRBJ2-2|TRBD1|TRBV15
TGTGCCACCAGCGGAGAGGACAGGGCGACGGGGGAGCTGTTTTTT
CATSGEDRATGELFF
>once|TRBJ2-1|TRBD1|TRBV6-5
TGTGCCAGCAGAAACAGGGGTTTTCGAGAGCAGTTCTTC
CASRNRGFREQFF
>-|TRBJ2-1|TRBD1|TRBV7-9
TGTGCCAGCAGCACCCGGGACAGGGATGAGCGCAATGAGCAGTTCTTC
CASSTRDRDERNEQFF
>-|TRBJ2-7|-|TRBV7-8
TGTGCCAGCAGCTTTGGACGGGGAGGACCCTACGAGCAGTACTTC
CASSFGRGGPYEQYF
>-|TRBJ2-1|-|TRBV25-1
TGTGCCAGCAGTGATAAGGGGCAGGCGGTCAGCTCCTACAATGAGCAGTTCTTC
CASSDKGQAVSSYNEQFF
>-|TRBJ2-1|-|TRBV9
TGTGCCAGCAATCCCAATGAGCAGTTCTTC
CASNPNEQFF
>-|TRBJ2-7|-|TRBV7-2
TGTGCCAGCAGCTTAGTTCTGTACGAGCAGTACTTC
CASSLVLYEQYF
>once|TRBJ2-3|-|TRBV5-4
TGTGCCAGCAGTGAAGTGCTGAGCACAGATACGCAGTATTTT
CASSEVLSTDTQYF
>-|TRBJ2-7|-|TRBV9
TGTGCCAGCAGCGTAGCCCCTGGCGACGGCTACGAGCAGTACTTC
CASSVAPGDGYEQYF
>-|TRBJ2-7|-|TRBV5-1
TGCGCCAGCAGCCAAACACCTTCCTACGAGCAGTACTTC
CASSQTPSYEQYF
>-|TRBJ1-2|-|TRBV11-2
TGTGCCAGCAGCCCGATGGGAGGCGTCTATGGCTACACCTTC
CASSPMGGVYGYTF
>once|TRBJ2-3|-|TRBV9
TGTGCCAGCAGCGTAGAAGCAGGGCCGGATACGCAGTATTTT
CASSVEAGPDTQYF
>-|TRBJ2-1|TRBD2|TRBV11-2
TGTGCCAGCAGCCCAGGACTAGTGAGGAGAGGGGATGAGCAGTTCTTC
CASSPGLVRRGDEQFF
>once|TRBJ2-1|-|TRBV7-8
TGTGCCAGCAGCTTACGGGCTGAGCAGTTCTTC
CASSLRAEQFF
>-|TRBJ1-5|-|TRBV10-2
TGCGCCAGCAGCGAGGGGACGGTTAGCAATCAGCCCCAGCATTTT
CASSEGTVSNQPQHF
>-|TRBJ2-3|-|TRBV7-9
TGTGCCAGCAGCACCTTCCTAGCACCAAGCACAGATACGCAGTATTTT
CASSTFLAPSTDTQYF
>-|TRBJ2-7|-|TRBV5-6
TGTGCCAGCAGCAAGGATTTCGTTCGGGCCGAGCAGTACTTC
CASSKDFVRAEQYF
>once|TRBJ2-7|-|TRBV27
TGTGCCAGCAGTTTGGGGATGACTATGAGCCCCTCCTACGAGCAGTACTTC
CASSLGMTMSPSYEQYF
>once|TRBJ1-1|-|TRBV13
TGTGCCAGCAGCTTATTAGGGGCGGGTACTGAAGCTTTCTTT
CASSLLGAGTEAFF
>once|TRBJ2-7|TRBD1|TRBV5-1
TGCGCCAGCAGCTTCCCCGACAGGGGGTTAGCCTACGAGCAGTACTTC
CASSFPDRGLAYEQYF
>-|TRBJ1-4|-|TRBV28
TGTGCCAGCAGTCCGGCCGTTGAAAAACTGTTTTTT
CASSPAVEKLFF
>-|TRBJ2-7|-|TRBV5-1
TGCGCCAGCAGCTTGGGGAGGGGGACAGCACCCTACGAGCAGTACTTC
CASSLGRGTAPYEQYF